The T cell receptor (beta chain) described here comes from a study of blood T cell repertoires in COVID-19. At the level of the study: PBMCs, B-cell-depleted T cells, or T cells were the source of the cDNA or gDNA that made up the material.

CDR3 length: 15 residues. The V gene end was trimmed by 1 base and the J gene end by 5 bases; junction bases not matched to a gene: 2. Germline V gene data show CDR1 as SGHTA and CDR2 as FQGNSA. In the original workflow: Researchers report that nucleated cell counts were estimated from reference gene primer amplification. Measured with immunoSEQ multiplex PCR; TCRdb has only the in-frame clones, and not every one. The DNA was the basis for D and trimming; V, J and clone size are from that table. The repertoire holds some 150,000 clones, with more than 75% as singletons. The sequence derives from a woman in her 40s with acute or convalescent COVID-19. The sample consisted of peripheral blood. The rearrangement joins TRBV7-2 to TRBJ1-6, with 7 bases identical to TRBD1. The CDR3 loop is CASSLEGADNSPLHF. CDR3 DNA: TGTGCCAGCAGCTTAGAGGGGGCGGATAATTCACCCCTCCACTTT.